This is a list of T cell receptor beta chains from one sample in a study of cytomegalovirus exposure and HLA in healthy donors. Libraries were prepared by immunoSEQ multiplex PCR; TCRdb keeps only in-frame clonotypes and omits some of them. Seen here are about 90,000 clones, over 80% observed once, and the top ten hold roughly 2.2%. Sequencing used PBMCs. Receptors originate from a man between 18 and 35 years old in good health and CMV-seronegative. Each CDR3 is given with its conserved first and last residue. The order of the fields is clone size, D gene, J gene, V gene, CDR3 DNA, CDR3 protein. A D gene is named only where the DNA matches it firmly. Expanded clones are given a class, and other clones once, few, many or no size at all.

>-|-|TRBJ1-2|TRBV7-9
TGTGCCAGCAGCTTAGAGGCAGGGAATGGCTACACCTTC
CASSLEAGNGYTF
>few|-|TRBJ2-5|TRBV9
TGTGCCAGCAGCGTAGCAGGGGCTCTCGAGACCCAGTACTTC
CASSVAGALETQYF
>-|-|TRBJ1-1|TRBV7-9
TGTGCCAGCAGCTTAGGGCAGTCTAACACTGAAGCTTTCTTT
CASSLGQSNTEAFF
>-|-|TRBJ2-1|TRBV15
TGTGCCACCAGCAGAGACCTCGCCTACAATGAGCAGTTCTTC
CATSRDLAYNEQFF
>-|-|TRBJ2-3|TRBV6-5
TGTGCCAGCAGTTACTCGCCCCTAGCAGATACGCAGTATTTT
CASSYSPLADTQYF
>-|-|TRBJ2-1|TRBV27
TGTGCCAGCAGTTCTCCCACTACCTCCGCCCTCAATGAGCAGTTCTTC
CASSSPTTSALNEQFF
>-|-|TRBJ1-2|TRBV2
TGTGCCAGCAATACACAGGAGTATGGCTACACCTTC
CASNTQEYGYTF
>-|-|TRBJ2-7|TRBV28
TGTGCCAGCAGTTTTGCTCCTAGCTCCTACGAGCAGTACTTC
CASSFAPSSYEQYF
>-|-|TRBJ2-3|TRBV5-1
TGCGCCAGCAGCTTGGATTCCAGGGCAGGAGATACGCAGTATTTT
CASSLDSRAGDTQYF
>-|-|TRBJ1-1|TRBV28
TGTGCCAGCCGAATCCCCGGAGGTGAAGCTTTCTTT
CASRIPGGEAFF
>few|-|TRBJ2-5|TRBV6-1
TGTGCCAGCAGTGCCCAACTTAAGACAGCTCTCCAAGAGACCCAGTACTTC
CASSAQLKTALQETQYF
>once|-|TRBJ2-5|TRBV2
TGTGCCAGCAGGGGGCGGATCCAAGAGACCCAGTACTTC
CASRGRIQETQYF
>-|TRBD1|TRBJ2-5|TRBV9
TGTGCCAGCAGCTTATATACAGGGGGCGAGAAAGAGACCCAGTACTTC
CASSLYTGGEKETQYF
>once|TRBD1|TRBJ1-6|TRBV7-8
TGTGCCAGCAGGGGGGGGACAGGCAATTCACCCCTCCACTTT
CASRGGTGNSPLHF
>-|TRBD2|TRBJ2-7|TRBV5-1
TGCGCCAGCAGCTACAATAGCGGGAGGCTCTCCTACGAGCAGTACTTC
CASSYNSGRLSYEQYF
>-|-|TRBJ2-3|TRBV30
TGTGCCTGGGGTGACCTGCGGGTAGATACGCAGTATTTT
CAWGDLRVDTQYF
>-|-|TRBJ1-2|TRBV2
TGTGCCAGCAGAGGGACTCCCTATGGCTACACCTTC
CASRGTPYGYTF
>-|-|TRBJ2-7|TRBV28
TGTGCCAGCAGGGCAAACCTCTACGAGCAGTACTTC
CASRANLYEQYF
>-|-|TRBJ2-1|TRBV29-1
TGCAGCGTTGAAGATTATAGGTCGGTGCGCAGGGGAGGGTTGGATGAGCAGTTCTTC
CSVEDYRSVRRGGLDEQFF
>-|-|TRBJ2-5|TRBV28
TGTGCCAGCAGTATACCAGGGGGGTCAGAGACCCAGTACTTC
CASSIPGGSETQYF
>-|TRBD2|TRBJ2-1|TRBV15
TGTGCCTCCTCAGCGGGGAGCTCCTACAATGAGCAGTTCTTC
CASSAGSSYNEQFF
>-|TRBD1|TRBJ1-5|TRBV7-2
TGTGCCAGCAGCTCCAGGACAGGGAATCAGCCCCAGCATTTT
CASSSRTGNQPQHF